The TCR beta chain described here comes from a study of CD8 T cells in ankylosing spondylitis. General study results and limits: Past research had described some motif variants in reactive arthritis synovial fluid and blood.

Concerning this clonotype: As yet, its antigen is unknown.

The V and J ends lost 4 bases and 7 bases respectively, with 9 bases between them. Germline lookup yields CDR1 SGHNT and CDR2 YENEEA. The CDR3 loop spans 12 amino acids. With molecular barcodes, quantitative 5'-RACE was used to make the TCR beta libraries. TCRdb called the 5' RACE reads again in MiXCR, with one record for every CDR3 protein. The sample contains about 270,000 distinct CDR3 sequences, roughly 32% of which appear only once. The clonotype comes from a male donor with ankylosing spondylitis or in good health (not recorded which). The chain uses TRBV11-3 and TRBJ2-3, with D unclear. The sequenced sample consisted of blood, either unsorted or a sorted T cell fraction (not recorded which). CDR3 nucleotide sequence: TGTGCCAGCAGCTCCTCCTCGAATACGCAGTATTTT. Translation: CASSSSSNTQYF.